These T cell receptor beta chains were read from a single sample in a study of STAT5B mutations in CD4+ large granular lymphocyte leukemia. Method: immunoSEQ multiplex PCR; TCRdb's copy keeps in-frame clones and lacks some. The sample shows 30,000 or so clones, around four fifths of them seen only once. Sample: CD4+ T cells from blood buffy coats. These receptors were obtained from a human donor in good health. Both conserved end residues are part of each CDR3. A D gene is named only where the DNA matches it firmly. Expanded clones are given a class, and other clones once, few, many or no size at all.

16	-	TRBD1	TRBV19	TRBJ2-2	TGTGCCAGTACCAGACAGGGATTCGGTCAGACCGGGGAGCTGTTTTTT	CASTRQGFGQTGELFF
13	-	-	TRBV10-2	TRBJ2-3	TGCGCCAGCACGCTGACTTCCACAGATACGCAGTATTTT	CASTLTSTDTQYF
16	-	-	TRBV15	TRBJ1-1	TGTGCCACCAGCAGAGGTAACCAGCTCTCTGGCACTGAAGCTTTCTTT	CATSRGNQLSGTEAFF
15	-	-	TRBV7-2	TRBJ1-5	TGTGCCAGCAGCTTAACTTGGCAGACATATCAGCCCCAGCATTTT	CASSLTWQTYQPQHF
15	-	TRBD1	TRBV28	TRBJ1-5	TGTGCCAGCAGGGGGTCGGGACAGTCCAATCAGCCCCAGCATTTT	CASRGSGQSNQPQHF
13	-	-	TRBV6-1	TRBJ2-7	TGTGCCAGCACTCGACAGATTGACTACGAGCAGTACTTC	CASTRQIDYEQYF
15	few	-	TRBV27	TRBJ2-7	TGTGCCAGCACCGGGAGTTGGGAGAGGAGGTACGAGCAGTACTTC	CASTGSWERRYEQYF
17	-	TRBD2	TRBV19	TRBJ2-6	TGTGCCAGTAGTACCGGACTAGCGGGGGTCGGGGCCAACGTCCTGACTTTC	CASSTGLAGVGANVLTF
15	few	-	TRBV7-9	TRBJ2-5	TGTGCCAGCAGCTTAGTTCCGCGGCTCCAAGAGACCCAGTACTTC	CASSLVPRLQETQYF
15	-	TRBD1	TRBV9	TRBJ2-3	TGTGCCAGCAGCAAGCACAGGGGAAACACAGATACGCAGTATTTT	CASSKHRGNTDTQYF
13	-	-	TRBV5-1	TRBJ2-1	TGCGCCAGCAGCTTGCAGGAGGACGGTGAGCAGTTCTTC	CASSLQEDGEQFF
15	-	TRBD1	TRBV2	TRBJ2-1	TGTGCCAGCAGTGAAGCAGCAGGGGGCGGCGATGAGCAGTTCTTC	CASSEAAGGGDEQFF
15	-	TRBD2	TRBV5-1	TRBJ2-7	TGCGCCAGCAGCATGGACATGGCGGGAGTCTACGAGCAGTACTTC	CASSMDMAGVYEQYF
16	few	TRBD1	TRBV18	TRBJ1-2	TGTGCCAGCTCCCTACTCCGGGACAGGGGGGACTATGGCTACACCTTC	CASSLLRDRGDYGYTF
15	-	-	TRBV30	TRBJ2-1	TGTGCCTGGGACCTTTTATCCGGGCCCGGGCATGAGCAGTTCTTC	CAWDLLSGPGHEQFF
16	-	TRBD2	TRBV10-1	TRBJ2-1	TGCGCCAGCAGTGAGATAAGTAGCGGGAGGAACAATGAGCAGTTCTTC	CASSEISSGRNNEQFF
11	-	TRBD1	TRBV7-2	TRBJ1-6	TGTGCCACCGGGACAGGGGCAGAGCTCCACTTT	CATGTGAELHF
17	-	TRBD2	TRBV5-1	TRBJ2-2	TGCGCCAGCAGCTCCACCTCTAGCGGGCAATGGACCGGGGAGCTGTTTTTT	CASSSTSSGQWTGELFF
15	-	TRBD1	TRBV25-1	TRBJ1-1	TGTGCCAGCAGTGATCCGCAGGGGGAATATACTGAAGCTTTCTTT	CASSDPQGEYTEAFF
15	-	-	TRBV7-2	TRBJ1-2	TGTGCCAGCAGCCCCACGCTGACAGGAGGCTATGGCTACACCTTC	CASSPTLTGGYGYTF
11	-	-	TRBV5-5	TRBJ2-3	TGTGCCAGCAGCTTTACAGATACGCAGTATTTT	CASSFTDTQYF
13	-	-	TRBV4-3	TRBJ2-1	TGCGCCAGCAGCCAGGGGGCGTACAATGAGCAGTTCTTC	CASSQGAYNEQFF
13	-	TRBD2	TRBV6-4	TRBJ2-1	TGTGCCAGCAGTGATTTGGCGGGAGGGCCTCCGTTCTTC	CASSDLAGGPPFF
13	-	TRBD1	TRBV29-1	TRBJ1-1	TGCAGCGCCACTCGACAGGGTTGGACTGAAGCTTTCTTT	CSATRQGWTEAFF
14	-	-	TRBV30	TRBJ2-3	TGTGCCTGGAGTGCGGGGGCCCCCACAGATACGCAGTATTTT	CAWSAGAPTDTQYF
14	-	-	TRBV7-2	TRBJ2-3	TGTGCCAGCAGCTTTGGGGGGCCAAGAGATACGCAGTATTTT	CASSFGGPRDTQYF
14	-	TRBD1	TRBV27	TRBJ2-5	TGTGCCAGCAGCAACTACAGGGGAACAGAGACCCAGTACTTC	CASSNYRGTETQYF
16	-	TRBD1	TRBV6-6	TRBJ2-7	TGTGCCAGCAGTTTCTTCCCGGGACAGGGGACCTACGAGCAGTACTTC	CASSFFPGQGTYEQYF
11	once	-	TRBV7-9	TRBJ1-1	TGTGCCAGCAGCAAAACAGGGGAAGCTTTCTTT	CASSKTGEAFF
11	-	-	TRBV11-2	TRBJ2-7	TGTGCCAGCAGCCCAGCGGGCGAGCAGTACTTC	CASSPAGEQYF
15	-	-	TRBV19	TRBJ1-5	TGTGCCAGTAGTATAGATCGCGGGAGCAATCAGCCCCAGCATTTT	CASSIDRGSNQPQHF
12	-	TRBD2	TRBV5-1	TRBJ2-1	TGCGCCAGCAGCTCCGAAGGGACTATCCAGTTCTTC	CASSSEGTIQFF
16	-	TRBD1	TRBV18	TRBJ1-2	TGTGCCAGCTCACCGAGGCCGGACAGGGGAAGGGGCGGCTACACCTTC	CASSPRPDRGRGGYTF
15	-	-	TRBV7-9	TRBJ1-3	TGTGCCAGCAGCGAACAGGGTACCTCTGGAAACACCATATATTTT	CASSEQGTSGNTIYF
15	-	-	TRBV30	TRBJ1-5	TGTGCCTGGAGAGGAGGACAAACTCGGGATCAGCCCCAGCATTTT	CAWRGGQTRDQPQHF
14	few	-	TRBV6-6	TRBJ2-3	TGTGCCAGCAGCCGGGACATTGGGAGAGATACGCAGTATTTT	CASSRDIGRDTQYF
17	-	-	TRBV28	TRBJ1-5	TGTGCCAGCAGTTTAAAGGGGTATCTACGAGGCAATCAGCCCCAGCATTTT	CASSLKGYLRGNQPQHF
12	once	-	TRBV19	TRBJ1-1	TGTGCCAGTAGTATTGCGGGCACTGAAGCTTTCTTT	CASSIAGTEAFF
14	once	TRBD2	TRBV28	TRBJ2-7	TGTGCCAGCAGTTTCTCGACTAGCCTTTACGAGCAGTACTTC	CASSFSTSLYEQYF
14	-	-	TRBV10-1	TRBJ2-2	TGCGCCAGCAAAGCGGCTCTGGACACCGGGGAGCTGTTTTTT	CASKAALDTGELFF
14	-	TRBD1	TRBV11-2	TRBJ1-2	TGTGCCAGCAGCTTAGTTGACAGGGGTTATGGCTACACCTTC	CASSLVDRGYGYTF
19	-	TRBD1	TRBV28	TRBJ1-5	TGTGCCAGCAGTTTAGAGGTGAGAGGGGGCTGGGGGAGCAATCAGCCCCAGCATTTT	CASSLEVRGGWGSNQPQHF
13	-	TRBD1	TRBV29-1	TRBJ2-7	TGCAGCGCCAAACAGGGGGTGCTTTCCGAGCAGTACTTC	CSAKQGVLSEQYF
14	-	TRBD2	TRBV7-9	TRBJ2-7	TGTGCCAGCAGCGTAGCGGGAGCCCCGCTGGAGCAGTACTTC	CASSVAGAPLEQYF
14	few	-	TRBV7-9	TRBJ2-4	TGTGCCAGCAGCTTTCGGGCGGGGAGAAACATTCAGTACTTC	CASSFRAGRNIQYF
14	-	-	TRBV4-3	TRBJ2-3	TGCGCCAGCAGCCAACAGGGAACGACAGATACGCAGTATTTT	CASSQQGTTDTQYF
12	-	-	TRBV18	TRBJ2-1	TGTGCCAGCTCAGACAGAGACAATGAGCAGTTCTTC	CASSDRDNEQFF
16	-	TRBD2	TRBV7-9	TRBJ2-3	TGTGCCAGCAGCTTAGGCCCTAGCGGGAGGGCAGATACGCAGTATTTT	CASSLGPSGRADTQYF
15	-	TRBD1	TRBV2	TRBJ1-5	TGTGCCAGCACCCGGAACGGACAGGGGTCTCAGCCCCAGCATTTT	CASTRNGQGSQPQHF